This T cell receptor beta chain was profiled in a study of metastatic and nonmetastatic thyroid tumors. Until they underwent thyroid surgery, no patient had received any treatment. This clone came up once. TCRdb reanalyzed the PCR reads via MiXCR. The data show under 20,000 clones, with around 26% seen just once and less than 15% held by the top ten. The V end was cut by 3 bases, the J end by 2 bases, with 12 bases between. Germline CDR1 SGHRS, CDR2 YFSETQ. The CDR3 consists of 14 residues. Material for sequencing was tumor tissue. The chain links TRBV5-1 to TRBJ2-7; D tentatively reads TRBD1 or TRBD2 (5 bases each). The TCR comes from a female donor with papillary thyroid cancer or a benign thyroid nodule (not recorded which). Some clones in this sample may be carry-over from other donors' samples. In DNA form, the CDR3 reads TGCGCCAGCAGCTGGGGGTGGGATACCTACGAGCAGTACTTC. Amino acids: CASSWGWDTYEQYF.